This T cell receptor (beta chain) is drawn from a study of blood T cell repertoires in COVID-19. For the study at large: Italy, Spain and the United States were the sources of the convalescent and acute COVID-19 samples. PBMCs, B-cell-depleted T cells, or T cells were the source of the cDNA or gDNA that made up the material.

Original methodology: Researchers report that nucleated cell counts were estimated from reference gene primer amplification. Clones were read by immunoSEQ multiplex PCR, and TCRdb kept only the in-frame ones, dropping some. V, J and clone size reflect that table, while D and trimming were determined from the DNA. Of 65,000 to 75,000 clones in the sample, about 81% were seen once. This receptor was identified in a man of 80 years or more with acute or convalescent COVID-19. The material sequenced was peripheral blood.

In DNA, the CDR3 is TGTGCCAGCAGCCAAGATAAGGGTTGGAGCGGGAGGGCCGTTGAGCAGTTCTTC. This sequence encodes CASSQDKGWSGRAVEQFF. V is TRBV14 and J is TRBJ2-1, with TRBD2 matching 10 bases. CDR1 SGHDN and CDR2 FVKESK come from the germline V gene. V shed 0 bases and J 9 bases; nucleotides not matched to a gene: 14. The CDR3 spans 18 residues.